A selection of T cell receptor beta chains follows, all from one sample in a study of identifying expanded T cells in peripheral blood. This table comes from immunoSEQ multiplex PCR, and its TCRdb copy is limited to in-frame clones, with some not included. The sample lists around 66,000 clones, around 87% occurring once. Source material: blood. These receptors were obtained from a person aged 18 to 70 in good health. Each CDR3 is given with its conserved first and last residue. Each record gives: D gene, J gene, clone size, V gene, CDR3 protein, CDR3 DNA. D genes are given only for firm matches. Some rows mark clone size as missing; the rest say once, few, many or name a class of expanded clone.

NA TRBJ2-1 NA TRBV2 CASSWTYSYNEQFF TGTGCCAGCAGCTGGACTTACTCCTACAATGAGCAGTTCTTC
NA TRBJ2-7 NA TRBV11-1 CASSATRGRTYEQYF TGTGCCAGCAGCGCCACGAGGGGAAGGACCTACGAGCAGTACTTC
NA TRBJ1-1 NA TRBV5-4 CASSFSVGGEAFF TGTGCCAGCAGCTTTTCAGTCGGAGGTGAAGCTTTCTTT
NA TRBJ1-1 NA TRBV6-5 CASSRNRVTEAFF TGTGCCAGCAGTCGAAACAGGGTTACTGAAGCTTTCTTT
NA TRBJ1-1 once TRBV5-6 CASSLEGEPFGEDTEAFF TGTGCCAGCAGCTTGGAAGGGGAACCCTTTGGGGAGGACACTGAAGCTTTCTTT
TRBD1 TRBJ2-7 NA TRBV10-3 CAIAPTDRAEQYF TGTGCCATCGCCCCAACGGACAGGGCCGAGCAGTACTTC
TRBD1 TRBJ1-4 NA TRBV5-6 CASSGHRGRLEKLFF TGTGCCAGCAGCGGCCACAGGGGGCGCTTGGAAAAACTGTTTTTT
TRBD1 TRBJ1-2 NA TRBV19 CASSSARGQVNYGYTF TGTGCCAGTAGTTCAGCGCGGGGACAGGTGAACTATGGCTACACCTTC
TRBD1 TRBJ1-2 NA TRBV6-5 CASSRTGVGYTF TGTGCCAGCAGCCGGACAGGGGTCGGCTACACCTTC
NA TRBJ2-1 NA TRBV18 CASSPIAGSGLYNEQFF TGTGCCAGCTCACCGATCGCGGGTAGTGGGTTATACAATGAGCAGTTCTTC
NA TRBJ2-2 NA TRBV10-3 CAISESSLESGELFF TGTGCCATCAGTGAGTCCTCGCTGGAATCCGGGGAGCTGTTTTTT
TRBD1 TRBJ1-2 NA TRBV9 CASSVNPLGTGEGYGYTF TGTGCCAGCAGCGTAAATCCCCTCGGGACAGGGGAAGGCTATGGCTACACCTTC
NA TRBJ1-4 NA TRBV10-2 CASSGANGEEKLFF TGCGCCAGCAGTGGGGCCAACGGCGAGGAAAAACTGTTTTTT
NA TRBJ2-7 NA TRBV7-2 CASSLARSYEQYF TGTGCCAGCAGCTTAGCCAGATCCTACGAGCAGTACTTC
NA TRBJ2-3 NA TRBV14 CASSGPIRIDTQYF TGTGCCAGCAGTGGGCCAATACGAATAGATACGCAGTATTTT
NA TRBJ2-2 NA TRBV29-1 CSVAGTEGGELFF TGCAGCGTTGCCGGGACGGAGGGCGGGGAGCTGTTTTTT
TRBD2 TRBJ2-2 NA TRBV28 CASSRGGRRAGELFF TGTGCCAGCAGTCGGGGCGGGAGAAGAGCCGGGGAGCTGTTTTTT
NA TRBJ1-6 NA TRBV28 CASSRAGEGNSPLHF TGTGCCAGCAGTCGAGCAGGGGAGGGGAATTCACCCCTCCACTTT
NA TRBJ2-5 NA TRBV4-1 CASSQRRKETQYF TGCGCCAGCAGCCAGCGCAGAAAAGAGACCCAGTACTTC
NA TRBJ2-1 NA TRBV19 CASRTLANNEQFF TGTGCCAGTAGAACCTTAGCGAACAATGAGCAGTTCTTC
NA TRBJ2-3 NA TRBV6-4 CASSDEGTSTDTQYF TGTGCCAGCAGTGACGAGGGTACTAGCACAGATACGCAGTATTTT
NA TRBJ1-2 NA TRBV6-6 CASARNYGYTF TGTGCCAGCGCACGGAACTATGGCTACACCTTC
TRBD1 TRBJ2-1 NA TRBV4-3 CASSQDGGTGGNEQFF TGCGCCAGCAGCCAAGATGGCGGGACAGGGGGCAATGAGCAGTTCTTC
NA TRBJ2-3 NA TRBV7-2 CASSLATGPHTQYF TGTGCCAGCAGCTTAGCGACAGGCCCACATACGCAGTATTTT
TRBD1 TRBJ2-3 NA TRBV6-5 CASRKPTGGNTQYF TGTGCCAGCAGAAAACCCACAGGGGGAAATACGCAGTATTTT
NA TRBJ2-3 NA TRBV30 CAWSSYLATSADTQYF TGTGCCTGGAGTTCGTACCTGGCCACTTCTGCAGATACGCAGTATTTT
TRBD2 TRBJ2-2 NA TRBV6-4 CASRPGTKNTGELFF TGTGCCAGCAGACCCGGGACTAAGAACACCGGGGAGCTGTTTTTT
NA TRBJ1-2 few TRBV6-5 CASSPGLIYGYTF TGTGCCAGCAGCCCCGGACTGATCTATGGCTACACCTTC
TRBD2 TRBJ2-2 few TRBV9 CASSIQREGRFNTGELFF TGTGCCAGCAGCATCCAGCGGGAGGGCCGGTTCAACACCGGGGAGCTGTTTTTT
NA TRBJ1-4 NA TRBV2 CASMRGRYNEKLFF TGTGCCAGCATGCGGGGACGGTACAATGAAAAACTGTTTTTT
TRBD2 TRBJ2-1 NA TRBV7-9 CASHPVAGVGYNEQFF TGTGCCAGCCACCCGGTAGCGGGAGTGGGCTACAATGAGCAGTTCTTC
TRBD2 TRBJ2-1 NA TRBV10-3 CAIGLPSSGSGNNEQFF TGTGCCATCGGGCTTCCGTCTAGCGGGAGTGGGAATAATGAGCAGTTCTTC
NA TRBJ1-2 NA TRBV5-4 CASTQGGAGYGYTF TGTGCCAGCACCCAAGGGGGGGCCGGCTATGGCTACACCTTC
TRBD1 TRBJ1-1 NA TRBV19 CASRGEGAGTEAFF TGTGCCAGTAGAGGCGAGGGGGCGGGGACTGAAGCTTTCTTT
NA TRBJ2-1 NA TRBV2 CASSEGLVRPGEQFF TGTGCCAGCAGTGAAGGGCTAGTAAGGCCGGGTGAGCAGTTCTTC